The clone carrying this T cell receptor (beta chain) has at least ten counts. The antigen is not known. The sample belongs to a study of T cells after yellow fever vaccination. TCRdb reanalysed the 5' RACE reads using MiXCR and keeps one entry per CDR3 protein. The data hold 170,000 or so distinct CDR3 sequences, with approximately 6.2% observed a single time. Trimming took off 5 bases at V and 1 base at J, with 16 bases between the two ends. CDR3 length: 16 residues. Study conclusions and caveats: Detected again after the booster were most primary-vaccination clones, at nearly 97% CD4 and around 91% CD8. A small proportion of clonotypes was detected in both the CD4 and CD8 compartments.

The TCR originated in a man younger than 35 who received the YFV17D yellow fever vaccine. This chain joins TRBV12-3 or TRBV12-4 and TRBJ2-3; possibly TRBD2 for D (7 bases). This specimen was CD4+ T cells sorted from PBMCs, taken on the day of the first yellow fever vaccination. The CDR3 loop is CASSLGGPPRTDTQYF. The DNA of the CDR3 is TGTGCCAGCAGTCTCGGGGGGCCCCCCCGCACAGATACGCAGTATTTT.